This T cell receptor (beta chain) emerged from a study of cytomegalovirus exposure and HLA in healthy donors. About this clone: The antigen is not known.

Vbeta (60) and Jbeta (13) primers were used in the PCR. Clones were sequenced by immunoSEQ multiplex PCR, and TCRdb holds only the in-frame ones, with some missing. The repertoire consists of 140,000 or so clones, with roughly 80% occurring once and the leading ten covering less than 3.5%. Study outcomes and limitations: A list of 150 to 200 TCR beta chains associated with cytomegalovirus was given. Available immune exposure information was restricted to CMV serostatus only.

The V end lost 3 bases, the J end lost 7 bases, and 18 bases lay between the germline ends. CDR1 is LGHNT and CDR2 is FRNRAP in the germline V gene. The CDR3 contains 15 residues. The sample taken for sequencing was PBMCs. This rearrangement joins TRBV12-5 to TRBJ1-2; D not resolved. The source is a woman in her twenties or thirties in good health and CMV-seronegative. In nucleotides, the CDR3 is TGTGCTAGTGGTTTTACCTCCACAGTAGGAGGTGGCTACACCTTC. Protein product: CASGFTSTVGGGYTF.